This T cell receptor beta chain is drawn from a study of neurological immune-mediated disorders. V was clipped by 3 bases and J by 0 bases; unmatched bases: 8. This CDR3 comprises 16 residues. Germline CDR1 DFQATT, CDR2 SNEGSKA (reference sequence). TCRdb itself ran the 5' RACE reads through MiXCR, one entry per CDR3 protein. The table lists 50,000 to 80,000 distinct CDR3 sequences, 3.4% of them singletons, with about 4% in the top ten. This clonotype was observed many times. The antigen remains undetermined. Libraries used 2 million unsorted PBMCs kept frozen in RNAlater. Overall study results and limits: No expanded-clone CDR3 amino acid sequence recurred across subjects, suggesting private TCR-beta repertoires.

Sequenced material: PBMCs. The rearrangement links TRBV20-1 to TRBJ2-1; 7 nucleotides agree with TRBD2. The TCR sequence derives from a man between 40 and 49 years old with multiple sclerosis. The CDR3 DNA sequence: TGCAGTGCTAGGGGGTTCGGCGGGAGCTCCTACAATGAGCAGTTCTTC. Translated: CSARGFGGSSYNEQFF.